The 26 T cell receptor beta chains in this list originate from one sample, sequenced in a study of vaccination and CD4 T cells after COVID-19. Treatment given: roughly 10-day PBMC culture with coronavirus spike peptide pools or control peptides (ViraFEST assay). Their recognized antigens are unknown. Researchers used the Oncomine TCR Beta short-read assay to sequence DNA from cultured CD4+ T cells. Using its own MiXCR run on the PCR reads, TCRdb lists one record per CDR3 protein. In the table there are fewer than 7,000 distinct CDR3 sequences, about 70% of which are singletons. Input material: CD4+ T cells from blood, cultured in vitro. These receptors came from a human donor who had recovered from COVID-19.

In its sample, this clonotype is medium-sized. The V call is TRBV7-8, the J call TRBJ1-2, with D maybe TRBD1 (6 bases). CDR1 and CDR2 (germline): SGHVS, FQNEAQ. With 1 base removed from V and 4 bases from J, the gap between germline ends came to 13 bases. The CDR3 totals 15 residues. The CDR3 DNA follows: TGTGCCAGCAGCTTAGGGGGACATTCCTTCTATGGCTACACCTTC. It yields the protein CASSLGGHSFYGYTF. The full variable domain, its missing parts supplied by reference TRBV7-8 and TRBJ1-2, is GAGVSQSPRYKVAKRGQDVALRCDPISGHVSLFWYQQALGQGPEFLTYFQNEAQLDKSGLPSDRFFAERPEGSVSTLKIQRTQQEDSAVYLCASSLGGHSFYGYTFGSGTRLTVV.

This chain uses TRBV20-1 with TRBJ2-5, with 13 nucleotides matching TRBD2. Germline CDR1 and CDR2: DFQATT and SNEGSKA (reference sequence). The CDR3 is 15 amino acids. The V and J ends lost 5 bases and 2 bases, in that order; junction bases with no gene match: 5. DNA of the CDR3: TGCAGTGCTGGAGGGACTAGCGGGAAACAAGAGACCCAGTACTTC. This gives the protein CSAGGTSGKQETQYF.

CDR3 protein: CAWSVLHYYGYTF. The CDR3 DNA reads TGTGCCTGGAGTGTCTTACACTACTATGGCTACACCTTC. The chain has TRBV30 and TRBJ1-2; D not certain. This CDR3 has 13 amino acids. The germline V gene encodes CDR1 GTSNPN and CDR2 SVGIG (reference sequence). Trimming left V 0 bases short and J 3 bases short, with 8 bases between.

The CDR3 sequence is CASSVRRGTSTDTQYF. The DNA for the CDR3 is TGTGCCAGCAGCGTACGCCGGGGCACTAGCACAGATACGCAGTATTTT. V usage is TRBV11-2 and J usage is TRBJ2-3, with D tentatively TRBD1 or TRBD2 (5 bases each). The CDR3 is made up of 16 amino acids. Germline-derived CDR1 and CDR2 are SGHAT and FQNNGV. V was pared by 5 bases and J by 0 bases, with 15 bases between.

This sequence joins TRBV30 and TRBJ1-2, with D hard to call. The CDR3 length is 12 residues. Germline values: CDR1 GTSNPN, CDR2 SVGIG (reference sequence). Trimming shortened V by 2 bases and J by 4 bases, and 8 bases separated the two germline ends. The DNA for the CDR3 is TGTGCCTGGAGTCGTCAGGTCTATGGCTACACCTTC. This encodes CAWSRQVYGYTF.

The chain joins TRBV7-2 to TRBJ2-5; 8 bases line up with TRBD1. Germline V lookup: CDR1 SGHTA, CDR2 FQGNSA. This CDR3 is built from 14 residues. Trimming at V came to 2 bases and at J to 7 bases, leaving 6 bases not matched to a gene. The CDR3 protein is CASSLQGAGATQYF. The CDR3 nucleotides read TGTGCCAGCAGCTTACAGGGGGCGGGCGCGACCCAGTACTTC.

There are a few counts of this clonotype. This chain connects TRBV20-1 to TRBJ1-5; perhaps TRBD1 as D (5 bases). CDR3 length equals 13 residues. CDR1 and CDR2 (germline): DFQATT, SNEGSKA (reference sequence). Trimming pared 3 bases from V and 11 bases from J, leaving 17 bases between. CDR3 DNA sequence: TGCAGTGCTAGCGGGGGACGTCTTAGGTCCCAGCATTTT. Translation: CSASGGRLRSQHF.

V usage is TRBV24-1 and J usage is TRBJ2-1; D may correspond to TRBD1 or TRBD2 (6 bases each). The CDR3 contains 16 residues. Trimming pared 2 bases from V and 2 bases from J, leaving 12 bases between. Looked up from germline, CDR1 is KGHDR and CDR2 is SFDVKD. The CDR3 region has the DNA TGTGCCACCAGTGATTCTAGGGGGGCAGCCTACAATGAGCAGTTCTTC. Its protein is CATSDSRGAAYNEQFF.

Only one count was recorded for this clonotype. This rearrangement joins TRBV7-2 to TRBJ2-1; D may match TRBD1 or TRBD2 (5 bases each). V was trimmed by 8 bases and J by 2 bases, leaving 13 bases between them. This CDR3 has 14 residues. Per germline, CDR1 SGHTA and CDR2 FQGNSA. CDR3 amino acids: CASRPQGAYNEQFF. Written as DNA, the CDR3 is TGTGCCAGCCGACCGCAGGGAGCCTACAATGAGCAGTTCTTC.

This clonotype was picked up a small number of times. V gene TRBV20-1 combines with J gene TRBJ1-2, with TRBD1 identical over 10 bases. The V and J ends lost 6 bases and 4 bases, in that order; junction bases with no gene match: 8. Per germline, CDR1 DFQATT and CDR2 SNEGSKA (reference sequence). The CDR3 totals 14 residues. The CDR3 reads CSATPTGGIYGYTF. The CDR3 nucleotides are TGCAGTGCCACCCCGACAGGGGGCATCTATGGCTACACCTTC.

The V gene is TRBV10-2, the J gene TRBJ1-1, with 7 bases identical to TRBD1. Trimming took 7 bases from V and 3 from J; bases not matched to a gene: 8. CDR1 is WSHSY and CDR2 is SAAADI in the germline V gene. The CDR3 totals 14 residues. The CDR3 DNA is TGCGCCAGCAAGGGACAGTCTCGCCACACTGAAGCTTTCTTT. Protein: CASKGQSRHTEAFF.

This chain links TRBV20-1 with TRBJ2-5; TRBD2 aligns across 8 bases. The CDR3 is 15 residues long. Germline CDR1 and CDR2: DFQATT and SNEGSKA (reference sequence). J gave up 1 base and V 5 bases, and 9 bases lay outside the gene matches. The CDR3 sequence is CSAQPGLEPQETQYF. In nucleotides, the CDR3 is TGCAGTGCTCAACCGGGACTAGAACCCCAAGAGACCCAGTACTTC.

This clonotype is labeled as medium-sized (0.01 to 0.1%). This chain connects TRBV6-1 to TRBJ2-7; perhaps TRBD1 as D (6 bases). V shed 6 bases and J shed 0 bases, with 18 bases lying between them. Germline loops: CDR1 MNHNS, CDR2 SASEGT. The CDR3 loop spans 16 amino acids. The CDR3 is CASSAGDAYSSYEQYF. The DNA for the CDR3 is TGTGCCAGCAGCGCAGGGGACGCTTACAGCTCCTACGAGCAGTACTTC.

J is TRBJ2-7 and V is TRBV5-4; 7 bases are a match to TRBD2. With V trimmed by 0 bases and J by 5 bases, 5 bases remained unmatched. The CDR3 contains 14 residues. Germline V gene lookup returns CDR1 SGHNT and CDR2 YYREEE (reference sequence). CDR3 in amino acids: CASSLGGGDHEQYF. The CDR3 DNA reads as TGTGCCAGCAGCTTGGGGGGGGGAGACCACGAGCAGTACTTC.

This clonotype turned up a few times. This chain connects TRBV21-1 to TRBJ2-2. TRBV21-1 is classified as a pseudogene. The CDR3 spans 14 residues. Written as DNA, the CDR3 is TGTGCCAGCAGCAAAGCCACATGGGCCGGGGAGCTGTTTTTT. It translates to CASSKATWAGELFF.

The V and J genes are TRBV19 and TRBJ1-2; 9 bases are shared with TRBD1. With 7 bases clipped from V and 0 bases from J, the junction kept 6 bases outside the gene matches. Germline-derived CDR1 and CDR2 are LNHDA and SQIVND (reference sequence). The CDR3 is 15 residues long. The CDR3 loop is CASKQGALTNYGYTF. The CDR3 nucleotides read TGTGCCAGTAAACAGGGGGCACTTACTAACTATGGCTACACCTTC.

The CDR3 bases are TGTGCCAGCAGCTTAGCGGGGGGCACAGATACGCAGTATTTT. Translating gives CASSLAGGTDTQYF. The V gene is TRBV7-3, the J gene TRBJ2-3, with TRBD2 identical over 7 bases. The CDR3 runs to 14 residues. The germline V gene has CDR1 SGHTA and CDR2 FQGTGA. After removal of 2 bases from V and 1 base from J, the junction contained 0 bases not matched to a gene.

V and J are TRBV27 and TRBJ2-6, with D maybe TRBD2 (5 bases). This CDR3 has 20 residues. The V end lost 6 bases, the J end lost 0 bases, and 24 bases lay between the germline ends. The V gene's germline CDR1 is MNHEY and CDR2 SMNVEV (reference sequence). CDR3 sequence (DNA): TGTGCCAGCAGCTCCAGAAGGTCACCTTCCAGCGGCTCTGGGGCCAACGTCCTGACTTTC. This encodes CASSSRRSPSSGSGANVLTF.

The chain links TRBV4-1 to TRBJ1-2; 11 nucleotides line up with TRBD1. CDR1 and CDR2 from the germline V gene are MGHRA and YSYEKL. This CDR3 spans 13 amino acids. The V gene end was trimmed by 4 bases and the J gene end by 8 bases; junction bases not matched to a gene: 3. The CDR3: CASSLDRGHGYTF. For the CDR3, the DNA is TGCGCCAGCAGCCTGGACAGGGGGCACGGCTACACCTTC.

J is TRBJ2-3 and V is TRBV29-1; 8 nucleotides align to TRBD2. Per the germline V gene, CDR1 is SQVTM and CDR2 is ANQGSEA. The CDR3 runs to 13 residues. J gave up 1 base and V 7 bases, and 4 bases lay outside the gene matches. The CDR3 loop is CSGDSGGTDTQYF. The CDR3 DNA reads TGCAGCGGGGATAGCGGGGGCACAGATACGCAGTATTTT.

CDR3 region: CASSASDSVNYGYTF. Written as DNA, the CDR3 is TGTGCCAGCAGTGCTTCTGACAGTGTCAACTATGGCTACACCTTC. The chain is built from TRBV6-1 and TRBJ1-2; a possible D gene is TRBD1 (5 bases). The CDR3 length is 15 residues. Trimming pared 4 bases from V and 2 bases from J, leaving 14 bases between. CDR1 is MNHNS, CDR2 SASEGT, per germline.

The rearrangement joins TRBV20-1 to TRBJ1-6; the D gene is possibly TRBD1 (6 bases). Trimming removed 2 bases at V and 4 bases at J, with 9 bases between. The CDR3 covers 14 residues. Germline CDR1 DFQATT, CDR2 SNEGSKA (reference sequence). The CDR3 DNA is TGCAGTGCTAGACGGACAGTATATAATTCACCCCTCCACTTT. Protein: CSARRTVYNSPLHF.

The chain recombines TRBV7-2 with TRBJ1-1, with 8 bases matching TRBD1. The germline gives CDR1 SGHTA, CDR2 FQGNSA. V was clipped by 2 bases and J by 1 base; unmatched bases: 3. There are 15 residues in the CDR3. In DNA, the CDR3 is TGTGCCAGCAGCTTACTAGGGACAGGGAACACTGAAGCTTTCTTT. Its protein product is CASSLLGTGNTEAFF.

This clonotype turned up a few times. This chain connects TRBV20-1 to TRBJ1-2; D gene uncertain. The CDR3 loop spans 14 amino acids. Germline V CDR1 and CDR2: DFQATT, SNEGSKA (reference sequence). V was trimmed by 1 base and J by 2 bases, leaving 11 bases between them. The CDR3 region is CSARGTTRNYGYTF. DNA for the CDR3: TGCAGTGCTAGAGGAACTACCAGGAACTATGGCTACACCTTC.

V gene TRBV6-1 combines with J gene TRBJ1-2; D is unclear. The V and J ends lost 3 bases and 0 bases respectively, with 5 bases between them. The germline V gene has CDR1 MNHNS and CDR2 SASEGT. The CDR3 covers 13 residues. The CDR3 reads CASSEDANYGYTF. The CDR3 DNA reads as TGTGCCAGCAGTGAGGATGCTAACTATGGCTACACCTTC.

This clonotype is categorized as medium-sized (0.01 to 0.1%). J is TRBJ1-5 and V is TRBV15; D perhaps matches TRBD1 (5 bases). Germline V gene lookup returns CDR1 LNHNV and CDR2 YYDKDF (reference sequence). The CDR3 is made up of 14 amino acids. The germline V and J ends were trimmed by 3 bases and 6 bases, with 12 bases remaining between them. CDR3 sequence reads: CATSSRQIGQPQHF. CDR3 nucleotides: TGTGCCACCAGCAGTAGACAGATCGGTCAGCCCCAGCATTTT.